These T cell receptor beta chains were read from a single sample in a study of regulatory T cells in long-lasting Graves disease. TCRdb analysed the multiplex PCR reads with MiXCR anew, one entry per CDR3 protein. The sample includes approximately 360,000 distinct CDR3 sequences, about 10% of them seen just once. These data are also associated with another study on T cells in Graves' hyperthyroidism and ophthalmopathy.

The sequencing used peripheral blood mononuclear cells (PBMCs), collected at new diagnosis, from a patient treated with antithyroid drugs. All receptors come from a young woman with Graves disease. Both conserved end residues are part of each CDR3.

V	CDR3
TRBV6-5	CASSYRKIHIDRVNGYTF
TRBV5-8	CASSWTPKGSPRHGYTF
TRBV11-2	CASSWKWGDTGELFF
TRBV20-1	CSAKGDHSEGSYEQYF
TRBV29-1	CSVGSSGRETQYF
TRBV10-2	CASSVYSNTGELFF
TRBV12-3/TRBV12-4	CASTPYRGNEQFF
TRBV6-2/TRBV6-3	CASSYPAGLHEQYF
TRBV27	CASSFTHFAGRISYNEQFF
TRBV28	CASSLWGSGRPYEQYF
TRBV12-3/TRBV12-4	CASSFNAFPGNEQFF
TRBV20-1	CSAFRPGSNQPQHF
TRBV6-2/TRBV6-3	CASSQTGTGIYNEQFF
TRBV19	CASQLTHGNTEAFF
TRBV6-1	CASTGEPRAYEQYF
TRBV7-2	CASSLVGNEQYF
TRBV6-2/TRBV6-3	CASSYLLGAQQFF
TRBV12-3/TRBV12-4	CASSSGAAHIQYF
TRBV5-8	CASSFGQSAYGYTF
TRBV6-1	CASRRVVLAGDRGEQFF
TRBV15	CATSRVGAQPQHF
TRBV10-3	CAIRNRQDSGNTIYF
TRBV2	CASSVRQTSNQPQHF
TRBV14	CASSQDGFWDRGNRDTEAFF
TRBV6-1	CASAPQPRQVYEQYF
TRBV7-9	CASSLSIGYGYTF
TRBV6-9	CASSYTHRGEQFF
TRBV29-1	CSVNLRVDTDTQYF
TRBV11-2	CASSAWDAPRGELFF
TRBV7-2	CASSPRTSGGYEQYF
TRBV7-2	CASSLVQLALGYNEQFF